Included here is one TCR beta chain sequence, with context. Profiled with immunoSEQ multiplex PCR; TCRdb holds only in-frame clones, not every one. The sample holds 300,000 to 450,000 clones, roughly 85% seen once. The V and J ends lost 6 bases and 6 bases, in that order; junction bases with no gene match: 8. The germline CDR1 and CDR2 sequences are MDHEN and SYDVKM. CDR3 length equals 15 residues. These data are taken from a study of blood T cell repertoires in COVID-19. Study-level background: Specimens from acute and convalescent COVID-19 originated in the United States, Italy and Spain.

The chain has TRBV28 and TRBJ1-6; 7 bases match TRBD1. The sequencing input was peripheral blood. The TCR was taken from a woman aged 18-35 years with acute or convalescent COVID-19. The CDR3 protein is CASSLDRAPNSPLHF. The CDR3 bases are TGTGCCAGCAGCTTAGACAGGGCCCCTAATTCACCCCTCCACTTT.